This TCR beta chain was identified during a study of regulatory T cells in long-lasting Graves disease. Time point: newly diagnosed GD, antithyroid drugs for less than 3 months. Extracted PBMC RNA gave rise to the TCR library. Deletions cut 2 bases from V and 2 bases from J, with 9 bases between. This CDR3 is 14 amino acids long. This clonotype was observed at least ten times. Combining iRepertoire HTBI primers with Arm-PCR of CDR3 regions, the authors built TCR beta libraries. TCRdb independently ran MiXCR on the multiplex PCR reads; one entry per CDR3 protein. The sample has 400,000 to 500,000 distinct CDR3 sequences; less than 15% are singletons. A further study also used this sample, focusing on T cells in Graves' hyperthyroidism and ophthalmopathy.

This chain joins TRBV12-3 or TRBV12-4 and TRBJ1-2; unclear D gene. Material: peripheral blood mononuclear cells (PBMCs), obtained at new diagnosis, from a patient treated with antithyroid drugs. This clonotype was obtained from a woman between 45 and 65 years old with Graves disease. CDR3 residues: CASSLLEQNYGYTF. The CDR3 DNA reads as TGTGCCAGCAGTTTACTGGAACAAAACTATGGCTACACCTTC.